The clone carrying this TCR beta chain was seen at least ten times. TCRdb reprocessed the PCR reads with MiXCR, giving one entry per CDR3 protein. This sample has 18,000 or so distinct CDR3 sequences, with roughly 40% found just once. Trimming took 1 base from V and 4 from J; bases not matched to a gene: 12. The CDR3 is made up of 17 amino acids. The germline gives CDR1 SGHAT, CDR2 FQNNGV. This sample is part of a study of tumor-infiltrating lymphocytes in oesophageal squamous cell carcinoma. The sequencing sample was made of normal esophageal tissue next to the tumor. This chain connects TRBV11-2 to TRBJ2-5; 7 bases align to TRBD2. The source of this sequence is a female donor with esophageal squamous cell carcinoma. This chain's CDR3 is CASSLGNSGLGSETQYF. The DNA of the CDR3 is TGTGCCAGCAGCTTAGGAAATAGCGGGCTTGGTTCAGAGACCCAGTACTTC.